This T cell receptor beta chain stems from a study of shared clonotypes between healthy human individuals. Naivety among CD8 cells was defined by CD45RO negativity and positive CCR7 selection, thereby excluding terminally differentiated effector memory CD45RA+ cells. Method: immunoSEQ multiplex PCR; TCRdb's copy keeps in-frame clones and lacks some. This sample has millions of clones; approximately 94% occur once, and the top ten carry over 1.5%. Trimming removed 4 bases from V and 4 bases from J, with 18 bases in between. This CDR3 is built from 16 residues. The V gene's germline CDR1 is SNHLY and CDR2 FYNNEI.

The rearrangement joins TRBV2 to TRBJ2-3; the D gene is possibly TRBD2 (6 bases). Specimen: naive CD8+ T cells from PBMCs. This TCR was sampled from a man younger than 35 in good health. Some clones in this sample may be carry-over from other donors' samples. CDR3 region: CASSVVSRESSDTQYF. In nucleotides, the CDR3 is TGTGCCAGCAGTGTGGTTAGCCGGGAGAGCTCAGATACGCAGTATTTT.